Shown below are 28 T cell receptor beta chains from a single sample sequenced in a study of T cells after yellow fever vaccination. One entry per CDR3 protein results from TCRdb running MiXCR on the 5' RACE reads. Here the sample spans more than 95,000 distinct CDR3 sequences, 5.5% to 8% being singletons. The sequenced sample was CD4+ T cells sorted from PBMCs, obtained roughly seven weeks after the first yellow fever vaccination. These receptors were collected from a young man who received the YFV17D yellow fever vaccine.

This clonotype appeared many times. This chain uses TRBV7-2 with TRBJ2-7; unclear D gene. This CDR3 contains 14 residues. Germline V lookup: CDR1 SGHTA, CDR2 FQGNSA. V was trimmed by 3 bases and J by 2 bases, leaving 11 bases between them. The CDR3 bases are TGTGCCAGCAGCTTCGGTGGAGCTACCTACGAGCAGTACTTC. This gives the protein CASSFGGATYEQYF.

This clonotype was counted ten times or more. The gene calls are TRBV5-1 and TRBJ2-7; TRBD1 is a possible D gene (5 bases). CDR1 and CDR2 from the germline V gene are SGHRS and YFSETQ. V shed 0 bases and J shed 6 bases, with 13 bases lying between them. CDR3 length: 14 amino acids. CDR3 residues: CASSLGQGYTEQYF. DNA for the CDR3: TGCGCCAGCAGCTTGGGGCAGGGTTATACCGAGCAGTACTTC.

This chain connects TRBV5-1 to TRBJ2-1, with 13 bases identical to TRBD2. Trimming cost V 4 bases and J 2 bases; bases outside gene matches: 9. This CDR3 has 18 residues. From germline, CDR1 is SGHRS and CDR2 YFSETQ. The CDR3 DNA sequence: TGCGCCAGCAGCCCCGGACTAGCGGGGGTTCCCCCCTACAATGAGCAGTTCTTC. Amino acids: CASSPGLAGVPPYNEQFF.

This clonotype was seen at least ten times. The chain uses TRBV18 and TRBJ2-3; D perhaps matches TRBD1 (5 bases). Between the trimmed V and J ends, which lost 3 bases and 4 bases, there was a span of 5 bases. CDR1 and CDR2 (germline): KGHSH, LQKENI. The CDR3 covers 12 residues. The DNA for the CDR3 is TGTGCCAGCTCACCGGGGCCAGATACGCAGTATTTT. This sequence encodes CASSPGPDTQYF.

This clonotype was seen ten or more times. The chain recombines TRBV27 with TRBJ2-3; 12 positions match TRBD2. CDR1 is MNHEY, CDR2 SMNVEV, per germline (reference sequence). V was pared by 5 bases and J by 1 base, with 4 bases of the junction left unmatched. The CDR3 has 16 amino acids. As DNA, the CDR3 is TGTGCCAGCAGTGGGAGGACTAGCGGGGGCACAGATACGCAGTATTTT. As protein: CASSGRTSGGTDTQYF.

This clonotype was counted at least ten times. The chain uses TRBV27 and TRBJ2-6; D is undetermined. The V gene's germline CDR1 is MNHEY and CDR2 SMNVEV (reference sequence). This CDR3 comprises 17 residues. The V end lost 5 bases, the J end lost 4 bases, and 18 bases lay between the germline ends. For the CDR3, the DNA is TGTGCCAGCAGTCGATGGGCCGCCCTCTCCGGGGCCAACGTCCTGACTTTC. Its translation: CASSRWAALSGANVLTF.

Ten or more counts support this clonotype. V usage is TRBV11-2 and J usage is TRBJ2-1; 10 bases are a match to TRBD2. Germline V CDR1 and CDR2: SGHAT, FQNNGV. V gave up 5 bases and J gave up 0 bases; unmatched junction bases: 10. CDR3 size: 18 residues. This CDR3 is CASSLAVAGGDSYNEQFF. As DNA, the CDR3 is TGTGCCAGCAGCCTCGCCGTAGCGGGGGGAGACTCCTACAATGAGCAGTTCTTC.

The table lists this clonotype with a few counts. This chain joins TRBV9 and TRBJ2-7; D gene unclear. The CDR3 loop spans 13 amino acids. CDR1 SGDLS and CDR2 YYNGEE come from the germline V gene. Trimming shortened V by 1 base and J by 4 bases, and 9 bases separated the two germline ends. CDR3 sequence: CASSVTGEYEQYF. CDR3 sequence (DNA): TGTGCCAGCAGCGTAACTGGGGAATACGAGCAGTACTTC.

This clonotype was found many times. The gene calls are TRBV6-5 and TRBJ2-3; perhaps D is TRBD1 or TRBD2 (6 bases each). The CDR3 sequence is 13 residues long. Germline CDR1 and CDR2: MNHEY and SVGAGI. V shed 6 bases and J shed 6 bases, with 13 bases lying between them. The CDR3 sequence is CASSPRGGDTQYF. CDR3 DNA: TGTGCCAGCAGCCCGAGAGGGGGGGATACGCAGTATTTT.

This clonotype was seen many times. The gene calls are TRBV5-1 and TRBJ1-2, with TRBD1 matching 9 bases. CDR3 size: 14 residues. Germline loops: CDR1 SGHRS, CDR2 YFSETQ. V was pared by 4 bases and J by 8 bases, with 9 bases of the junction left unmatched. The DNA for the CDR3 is TGCGCCAGCAGCCCCGGACAGGGGAGGGAAGGCTACACCTTC. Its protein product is CASSPGQGREGYTF.

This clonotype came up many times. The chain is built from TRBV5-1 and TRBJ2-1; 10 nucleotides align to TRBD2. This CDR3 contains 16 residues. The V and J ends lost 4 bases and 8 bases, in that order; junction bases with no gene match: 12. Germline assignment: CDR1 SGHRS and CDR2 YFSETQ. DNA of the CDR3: TGCGCCAGCAGCGACTCCGTAGCGGGGGGCCGCGATGAGCAGTTCTTC. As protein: CASSDSVAGGRDEQFF.

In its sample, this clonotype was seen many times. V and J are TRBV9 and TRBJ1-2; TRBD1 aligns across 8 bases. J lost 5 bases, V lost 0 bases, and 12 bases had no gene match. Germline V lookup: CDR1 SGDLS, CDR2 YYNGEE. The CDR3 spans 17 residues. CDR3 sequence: CASSVGGAGGAYYGYTF. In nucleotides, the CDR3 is TGTGCCAGCAGCGTAGGGGGGGCAGGGGGCGCTTATTATGGCTACACCTTC.

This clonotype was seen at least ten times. The CDR3 coding sequence is TGTGCCAGCAGGAAGCAGGGGGATGCTAACTATGGCTACACCTTC. It codes for CASRKQGDANYGYTF. The V gene is TRBV2, the J gene TRBJ1-2; TRBD1 aligns across 7 bases. This CDR3 region has 15 residues. V was clipped by 6 bases and J by 0 bases; unmatched bases: 7. Germline loops: CDR1 SNHLY, CDR2 FYNNEI.

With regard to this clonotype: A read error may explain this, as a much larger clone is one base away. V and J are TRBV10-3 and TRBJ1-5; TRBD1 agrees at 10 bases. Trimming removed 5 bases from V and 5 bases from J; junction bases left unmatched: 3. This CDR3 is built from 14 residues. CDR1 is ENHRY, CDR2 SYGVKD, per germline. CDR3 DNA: TGTGCCATCAGTCAGGGACAGGGGTATCAGCCCCAGCATTTT. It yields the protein CAISQGQGYQPQHF.

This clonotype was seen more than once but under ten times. CDR3 bases: TGTGCCAGCAGCGTAGGGAGGGGAGGAGAGACCCAGTACTTC. Protein sequence: CASSVGRGGETQYF. The gene calls are TRBV9 and TRBJ2-5; D may be TRBD2 (6 bases). The CDR3 contains 14 residues. From germline, CDR1 is SGDLS and CDR2 YYNGEE. V lost 0 bases, J lost 4 bases, and 10 bases lay in between.

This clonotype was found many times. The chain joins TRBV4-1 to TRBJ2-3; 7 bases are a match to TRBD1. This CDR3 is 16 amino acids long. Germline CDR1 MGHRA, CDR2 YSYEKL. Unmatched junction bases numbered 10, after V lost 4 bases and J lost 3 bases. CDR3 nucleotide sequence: TGCGCCAGCAGCCGACCGGGACAGAGGACGACAGATACGCAGTATTTT. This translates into CASSRPGQRTTDTQYF.

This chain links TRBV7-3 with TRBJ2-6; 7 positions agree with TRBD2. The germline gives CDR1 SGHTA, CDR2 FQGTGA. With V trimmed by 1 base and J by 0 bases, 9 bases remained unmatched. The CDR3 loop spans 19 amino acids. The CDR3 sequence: CASSLRPGGGVSGANVLTF. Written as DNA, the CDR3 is TGTGCCAGCAGCTTAAGGCCCGGCGGGGGAGTCTCTGGGGCCAACGTCCTGACTTTC.

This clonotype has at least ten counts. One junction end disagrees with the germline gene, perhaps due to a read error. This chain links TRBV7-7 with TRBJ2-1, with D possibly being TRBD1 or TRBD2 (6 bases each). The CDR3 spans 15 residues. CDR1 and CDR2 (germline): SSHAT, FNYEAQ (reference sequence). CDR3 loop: CASSTGGSPYNEQFF. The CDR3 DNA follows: TGTGCTAGCAGCACCGGGGGCTCACCCTACAATGAGCAGTTCTTC.

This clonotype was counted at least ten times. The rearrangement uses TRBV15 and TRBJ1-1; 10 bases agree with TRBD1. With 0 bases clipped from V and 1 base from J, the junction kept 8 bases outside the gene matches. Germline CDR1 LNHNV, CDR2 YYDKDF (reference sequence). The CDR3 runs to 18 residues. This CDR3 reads CATSRDRGGQGGNTEAFF. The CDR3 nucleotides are TGTGCCACCAGCAGAGATCGGGGCGGACAGGGGGGGAACACTGAAGCTTTCTTT.

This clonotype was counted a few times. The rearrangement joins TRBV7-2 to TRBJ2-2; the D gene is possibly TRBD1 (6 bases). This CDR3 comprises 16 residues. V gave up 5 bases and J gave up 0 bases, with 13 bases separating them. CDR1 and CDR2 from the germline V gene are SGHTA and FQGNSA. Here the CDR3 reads CASSLHRVSNTGELFF. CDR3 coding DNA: TGTGCCAGCAGCCTCCACAGGGTATCGAACACCGGGGAGCTGTTTTTT.

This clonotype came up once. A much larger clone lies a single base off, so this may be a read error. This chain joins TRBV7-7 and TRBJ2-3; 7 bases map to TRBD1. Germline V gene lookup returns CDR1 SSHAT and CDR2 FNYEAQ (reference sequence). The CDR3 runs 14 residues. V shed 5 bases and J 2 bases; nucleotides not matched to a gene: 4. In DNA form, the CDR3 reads TGTGCCAGCAGCCCGGGACAGTTCACAGATACGCAGTATTTT. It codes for CASSPGQFTDTQYF.

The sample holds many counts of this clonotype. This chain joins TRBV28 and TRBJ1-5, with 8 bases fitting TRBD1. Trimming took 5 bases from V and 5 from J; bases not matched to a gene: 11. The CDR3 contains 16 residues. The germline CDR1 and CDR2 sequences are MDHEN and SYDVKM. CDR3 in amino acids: CASSPRYRGKDQPQHF. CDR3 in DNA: TGTGCCAGCAGTCCCCGGTACAGGGGGAAAGATCAGCCCCAGCATTTT.

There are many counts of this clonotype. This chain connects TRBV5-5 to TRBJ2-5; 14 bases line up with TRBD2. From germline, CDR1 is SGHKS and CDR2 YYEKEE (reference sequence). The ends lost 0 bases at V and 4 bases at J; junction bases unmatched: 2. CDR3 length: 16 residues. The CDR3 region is CASSLAGLAGGETQYF. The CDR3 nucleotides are TGTGCCAGCAGCTTGGCCGGACTAGCGGGGGGAGAGACCCAGTACTTC.

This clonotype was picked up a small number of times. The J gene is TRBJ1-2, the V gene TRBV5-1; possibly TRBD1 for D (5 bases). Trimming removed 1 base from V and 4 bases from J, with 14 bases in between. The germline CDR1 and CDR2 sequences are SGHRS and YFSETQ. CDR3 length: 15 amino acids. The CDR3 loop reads CASSLLEEGSYGYTF. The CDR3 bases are TGCGCCAGCAGCTTGCTTGAGGAGGGGAGCTATGGCTACACCTTC.

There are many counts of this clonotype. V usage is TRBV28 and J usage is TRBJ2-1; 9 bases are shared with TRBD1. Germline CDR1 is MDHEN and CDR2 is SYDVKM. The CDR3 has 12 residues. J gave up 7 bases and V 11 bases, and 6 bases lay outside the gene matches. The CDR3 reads CASRDRVNEQFF. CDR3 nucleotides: TGTGCCTCCCGGGACAGGGTAAATGAGCAGTTCTTC.

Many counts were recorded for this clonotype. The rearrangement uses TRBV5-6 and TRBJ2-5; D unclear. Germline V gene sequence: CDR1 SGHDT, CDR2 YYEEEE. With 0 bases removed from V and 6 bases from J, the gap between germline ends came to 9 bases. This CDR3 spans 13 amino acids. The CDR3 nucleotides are TGTGCCAGCAGCTTGGCGTTTGAGAAGACCCAGTACTTC. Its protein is CASSLAFEKTQYF.

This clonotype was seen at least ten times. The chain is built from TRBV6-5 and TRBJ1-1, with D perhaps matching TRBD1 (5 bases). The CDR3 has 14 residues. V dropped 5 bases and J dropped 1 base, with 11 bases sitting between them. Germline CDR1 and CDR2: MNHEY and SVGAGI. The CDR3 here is CASSTAGANTEAFF. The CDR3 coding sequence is TGTGCCAGCAGTACCGCCGGGGCGAACACTGAAGCTTTCTTT.

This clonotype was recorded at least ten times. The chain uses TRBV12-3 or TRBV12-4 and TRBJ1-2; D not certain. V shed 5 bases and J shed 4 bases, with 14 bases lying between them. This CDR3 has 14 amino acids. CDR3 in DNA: TGTGCCAGCAGTATTGCAAGGATCGGCTATGGCTACACCTTC. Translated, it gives CASSIARIGYGYTF.